This passage covers 22 T cell receptor beta chains from one sample sequenced in a study of CXCR3-negative and CXCR3-positive naive CD8 T cells (dated by TCRdb to the late 2010s). The reads were generated on a NextSeq 550. The Human TCR Profiling Kit (MiLaboratory) was used to make UMI-labeled 5' RACE TRB cDNA libraries. TCRdb reprocessed the reads and assigns one entry to each CDR3 protein sequence, leaving out DNA. The table held for this sample gives around 50,000 distinct CDR3 sequences. The ten largest clones capture around 24% of the sample. The sequencing input was memory CD8+ T cells from blood. According to the study, the label for this sample's cell subset or site signals: conventional CD8+ memory T cells (TMEM), sorted as controls. Every receptor here comes from a human donor in good health. Some clones in this sample may be carry-over from other donors' samples.

The chain carries TRBV4-3 and TRBJ2-7; TCRdb selects TRBD1, and the lack of DNA leaves this call unchecked. The CDR3 contains 15 residues. Per the germline V gene, CDR1 is LGHNA and CDR2 is YSLEER. This chain's CDR3 is CASSQGRGESYEQYF.

J is TRBJ2-7 and V is TRBV9. CDR1 and CDR2 (germline): SGDLS, YYNGEE. The CDR3 sequence is 12 residues long. The CDR3 sequence: CASSPMGYEQYF.

The chain uses TRBV5-6 and TRBJ1-1. Germline values: CDR1 SGHDT, CDR2 YYEEEE. This CDR3 comprises 13 residues. This CDR3 reads CASSFGSPSEAFF. Full variable domain (rest looked up from reference TRBV5-6 and TRBJ1-1): DAGVTQSPTHLIKTRGQQVTLRCSPKSGHDTVSWYQQALGQGPQFIFQYYEEEERQRGNFPDRFSGHQFPNYSSELNVNALLLGDSALYLCASSFGSPSEAFFGQGTRLTVV.

The gene calls are TRBV20-1 and TRBJ2-7; the D call from TCRdb, TRBD1, cannot be confirmed without DNA. CDR3 size: 13 residues. Germline V gives CDR1 DFQATT, CDR2 SNEGSKA (reference sequence). The CDR3 region is CSARQGVPYEQYF.

The rearrangement joins TRBV27 to TRBJ1-2; TCRdb's D call of TRBD1 is untestable without DNA. Germline-derived CDR1 and CDR2 are MNHEY and SMNVEV (reference sequence). CDR3 length equals 15 residues. CDR3 sequence reads: CASSSPATGLDGYTF.

V and J are TRBV28 and TRBJ2-3. The CDR3 has 13 amino acids. Germline CDR1 is MDHEN and CDR2 is SYDVKM. The CDR3 reads CASSQLSTDTQYF.

The genes are TRBV4-3 and TRBJ2-3. CDR3 size: 13 residues. CDR1 and CDR2 from the germline V gene are LGHNA and YSLEER. The CDR3 reads CASSRSSLDTQYF.

The rearrangement links TRBV20-1 to TRBJ2-7; the TRBD1 assignment by TCRdb is unverifiable without DNA. The CDR3 runs 13 residues. Per the germline V gene, CDR1 is DFQATT and CDR2 is SNEGSKA (reference sequence). The CDR3 here is CSARVKGQYEQYF.

V and J are TRBV20-1 and TRBJ2-7. Germline CDR1 is DFQATT and CDR2 is SNEGSKA (reference sequence). The CDR3 spans 14 residues. The CDR3 loop reads CSARDITSADEQYF.

The chain has TRBV10-3 and TRBJ2-1. The CDR3 is 13 amino acids. CDR1 is ENHRY and CDR2 is SYGVKD in the germline V gene. CDR3 sequence reads: CAIMRGLGWEQFF.

J is TRBJ2-2 and V is TRBV4-1. The length of the CDR3 is 13 residues. In germline, CDR1 is MGHRA, CDR2 YSYEKL. The chain's CDR3 is CASSDKDTGELFF.

V usage is TRBV29-1 and J usage is TRBJ2-2; no DNA is available, so the TRBD1 call from TCRdb remains unchecked. Germline CDR1 SQVTM, CDR2 ANQGSEA. The CDR3 extends over 15 amino acids. This CDR3 is CSARLEGRGTGELFF.

The CDR3 sequence: CASSFAGVADQPQHF. The chain is built from TRBV7-9 and TRBJ1-5; TCRdb lists TRBD1, though no DNA is available to test this call. Germline CDR1 SEHNR, CDR2 FQNEAQ (reference sequence). This CDR3 region has 15 residues.

This chain joins TRBV12-3 or TRBV12-4 and TRBJ1-1. The CDR3 extends over 13 amino acids. This CDR3 is CASSLRSDTEAFF.

J is TRBJ2-5 and V is TRBV20-1; TCRdb reports TRBD1, a call that lacks DNA to check it against. The CDR3 extends over 13 amino acids. Germline CDR1 reads DFQATT; CDR2 reads SNEGSKA (reference sequence). The CDR3 region is CSARERRAETQYF.

J is TRBJ2-5 and V is TRBV29-1; TCRdb names TRBD2, which stays unverified in the absence of DNA. Germline CDR1 reads SQVTM; CDR2 reads ANQGSEA. The CDR3 totals 14 residues. CDR3 loop: CSVELAGGQETQYF.

The J gene is TRBJ1-3, the V gene TRBV7-9; there is no DNA to check the TCRdb D call of TRBD1. The CDR3 is 16 amino acids. Germline V lookup: CDR1 SEHNR, CDR2 FQNEAQ (reference sequence). The chain's CDR3 is CASSNTRQGFGNTIYF.

The chain recombines TRBV2 with TRBJ2-1; checking the TCRdb D call of TRBD2 is not possible without DNA. Per germline, CDR1 SNHLY and CDR2 FYNNEI. This CDR3 spans 14 amino acids. CDR3 loop: CASREAGEVDEQFF.

V is TRBV7-2 and J is TRBJ2-2. CDR3 length: 13 amino acids. From germline, CDR1 is SGHTA and CDR2 FQGNSA. CDR3 protein: CAPGVQNTGELFF.

This chain uses TRBV7-8 with TRBJ2-2; without DNA, the TCRdb call of TRBD1 cannot be checked. Germline V gene lookup returns CDR1 SGHVS and CDR2 FQNEAQ. The CDR3 totals 15 residues. The CDR3 reads CASSLTRQGGGELFF.

The gene calls are TRBV4-1 and TRBJ2-7; the TCRdb call, TRBD2, lacks DNA for checking. Germline V gene sequence: CDR1 MGHRA, CDR2 YSYEKL. The CDR3 has 17 residues. The CDR3: CASRQAWDYKSSYEQYF.

The chain has TRBV7-2 and TRBJ2-5; the D gene TCRdb calls, TRBD2, cannot be checked with no DNA. The V gene's germline CDR1 is SGHTA and CDR2 FQGNSA. CDR3 size: 15 residues. CDR3 loop: CASSPLAGGPETQYF.